This T cell receptor beta chain emerged from a study of shared clonotypes between healthy human individuals. This table comes from immunoSEQ multiplex PCR, and its TCRdb copy is limited to in-frame clones, with some not included. The repertoire has roughly 2 million clones, about 94% of them found once; the top ten carry roughly 0.13%. This clone was observed once. Germline V gene sequence: CDR1 MNHNS, CDR2 SASEGT. V was clipped by 9 bases and J by 11 bases, with 20 bases between them. This CDR3 spans 13 amino acids. The rearrangement uses TRBV6-1 and TRBJ1-5; D is possibly TRBD1 (6 bases). The clonotype originates from a man between 18 and 29 years old in good health. The sequencing input was naive CD4+ T cells sorted from blood. The subset is: CD45RA+ positively selected. The CDR3 coding sequence is TGTGCCAGTTCAGGAGGGGGGAAGGGGACCCAGCATTTT. It codes for CASSGGGKGTQHF.